The clone carrying this T cell receptor beta chain was picked up a small number of times. In the authors' workflow: Amplification with reference gene primers provided the estimates of nucleated cell counts. Using immunoSEQ multiplex PCR, the repertoire was profiled, and TCRdb retains in-frame clones only, with some absent. V and J calls and clone size follow that table, whereas D and trimming were derived from the DNA. This table holds approximately 110,000 clones, roughly 85% found once. This entry comes from a study of blood T cell repertoires in COVID-19. In the study overall: From the United States, Italy and Spain came samples of acute and convalescent COVID-19. In each case, the material was cDNA or gDNA derived from T cells, B-cell-depleted T cells, or PBMCs.

The sequence derives from a man in his forties or fifties with acute or convalescent COVID-19. The sample comprised peripheral blood.

Written as DNA, the CDR3 is TGTGCCAGCAGTTTACAGGGAGGGTATGGCTACACCTTC. This encodes CASSLQGGYGYTF. The chain recombines TRBV27 with TRBJ1-2; D is possibly TRBD1 (5 bases). The germline V gene has CDR1 MNHEY and CDR2 SMNVEV (reference sequence). V was shortened by 2 bases and J by 5 bases, with 9 bases between the two germline ends. CDR3 length equals 13 residues.